This T cell receptor beta chain was identified in a study of cytomegalovirus exposure and HLA in healthy donors. General study results and limits: About 90% or about 30% of the time was how often most TCR beta V segments were productive, according to an earlier analysis. In vitro testing confirmed three CMV-associated chains as specific for CMV antigens.

Germline V gene data show CDR1 as ENHRY and CDR2 as SYGVKD. Losses at the gene ends were 8 bases for V and 6 bases for J; bases not matched to a gene: 15. The CDR3 length is 16 residues. The PCR made use of 60 Vbeta and 13 Jbeta primers. Profiled with immunoSEQ multiplex PCR; TCRdb holds only in-frame clones, not every one. This sample has about 130,000 clones; approximately 81% occur once, and the top ten carry 7.3%. Notes on this clone: Its target is unknown.

The specimen was PBMCs. The origin of this receptor is a male donor in good health and CMV-seronegative. This chain connects TRBV10-3 to TRBJ2-3; 9 bases agree with TRBD1. CDR3 DNA sequence: TGTGCCATCCGCGTCTCCCCGGGACAGGGTACGGATACGCAGTATTTT. Its translation: CAIRVSPGQGTDTQYF.